This entry features one T cell receptor beta chain sequence. Trimming took off 4 bases at V and 0 bases at J, with 14 bases between the two ends. Per germline, CDR1 SGHRS and CDR2 YFSETQ. CDR3 length: 17 amino acids. This specimen belongs to a study of OX40 agonist ivuxolimab in advanced cancers. Study overall: Participants averaged 60 years of age (range roughly 23 to 90) and were less than 85% male. Patients with prior anti-PD-1, anti-PD-L1 or anti-CTLA-4 therapy were eligible; 40% had some.

Generated by immunoSEQ multiplex PCR, the TCRdb table keeps only in-frame clones and is missing some. The sample consists of fewer than 15,000 clones, 65% to 85% of them appearing once. The gene calls are TRBV5-1 and TRBJ1-6, with a weak D call TRBD1 (5 bases). This TCR derives from an adult with an advanced solid tumor such as melanoma, head and neck, liver or kidney cancer. The specimen was CD4+ or CD8+ T cells sorted from blood, collected in a trial of the OX40 agonist ivuxolimab. In DNA, the CDR3 is TGCGCCAGCAGCGAGGACACGGCGAGCTCCTATAATTCACCCCTCCACTTT. This sequence encodes CASSEDTASSYNSPLHF.